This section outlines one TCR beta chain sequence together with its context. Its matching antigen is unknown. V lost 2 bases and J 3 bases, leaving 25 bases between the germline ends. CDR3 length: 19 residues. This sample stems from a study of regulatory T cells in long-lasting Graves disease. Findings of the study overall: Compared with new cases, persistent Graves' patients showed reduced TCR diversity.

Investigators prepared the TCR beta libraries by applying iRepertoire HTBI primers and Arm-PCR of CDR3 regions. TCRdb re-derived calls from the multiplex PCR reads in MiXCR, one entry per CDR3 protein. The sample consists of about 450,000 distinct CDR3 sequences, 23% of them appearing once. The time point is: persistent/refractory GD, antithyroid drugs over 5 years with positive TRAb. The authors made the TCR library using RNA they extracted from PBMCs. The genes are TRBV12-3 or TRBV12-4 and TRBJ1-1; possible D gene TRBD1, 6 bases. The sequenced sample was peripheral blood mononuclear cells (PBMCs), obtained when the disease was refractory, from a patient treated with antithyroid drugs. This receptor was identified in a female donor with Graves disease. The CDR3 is CASSLPNRPRGPRHTEAFF. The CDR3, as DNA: TGTGCCAGCAGTTTACCAAACAGGCCTCGGGGGCCTCGTCACACTGAAGCTTTCTTT.